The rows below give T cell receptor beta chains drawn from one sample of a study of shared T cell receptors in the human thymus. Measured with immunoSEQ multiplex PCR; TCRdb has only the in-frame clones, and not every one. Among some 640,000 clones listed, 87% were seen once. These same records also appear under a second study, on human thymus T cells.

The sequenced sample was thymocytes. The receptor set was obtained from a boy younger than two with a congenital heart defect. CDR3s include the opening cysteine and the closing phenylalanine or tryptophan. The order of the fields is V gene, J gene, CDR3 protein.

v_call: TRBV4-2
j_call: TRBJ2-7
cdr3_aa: CASSQEGTVELFYEQYF

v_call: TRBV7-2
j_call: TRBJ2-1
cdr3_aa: CASSLASRAIF

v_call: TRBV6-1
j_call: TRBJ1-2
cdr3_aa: CASSDPDRAYGYTF

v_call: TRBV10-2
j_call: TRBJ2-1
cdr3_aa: CASSEYTGVGGRAYNEQFF

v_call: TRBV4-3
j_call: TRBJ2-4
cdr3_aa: CASSQAYTPVLAALAKNIQYF

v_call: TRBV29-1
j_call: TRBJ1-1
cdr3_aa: CSARDREVMGTEAFF

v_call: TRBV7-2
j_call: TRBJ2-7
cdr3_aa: CASSRAGGPYEQYF

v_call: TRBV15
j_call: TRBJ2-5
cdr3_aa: CATSHCQRDYYQETQYF

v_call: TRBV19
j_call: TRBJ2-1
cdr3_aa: CASSIVLLAGRQPSSYNEQFF

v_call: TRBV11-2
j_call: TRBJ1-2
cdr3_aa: CASSLGEGSKDYGYTF

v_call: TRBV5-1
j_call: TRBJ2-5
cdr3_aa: CASSLTSGPYQETQYF

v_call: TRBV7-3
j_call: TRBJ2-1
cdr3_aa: CASSPGGYNEQFF

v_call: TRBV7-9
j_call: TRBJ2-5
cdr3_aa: CASSSVKPAFADNEETQYF

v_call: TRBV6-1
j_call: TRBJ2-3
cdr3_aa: CASRSNRDTDTQYF

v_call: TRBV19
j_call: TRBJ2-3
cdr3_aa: CASSMGSGGYDTQYF

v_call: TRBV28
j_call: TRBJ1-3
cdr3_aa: CASSGQWISGNTIYF

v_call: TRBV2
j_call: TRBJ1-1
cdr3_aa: CASPVGPGNTEAFF

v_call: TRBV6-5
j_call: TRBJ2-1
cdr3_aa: CASSYAAPNNEQFF

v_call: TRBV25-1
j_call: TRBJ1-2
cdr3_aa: CASSELNSLGYTF

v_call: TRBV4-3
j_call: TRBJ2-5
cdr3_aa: CASSQRPGLEETQYF

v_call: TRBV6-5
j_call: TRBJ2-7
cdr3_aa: CASRGRGEQYF

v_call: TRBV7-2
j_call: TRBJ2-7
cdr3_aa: CASSPTAHSTPLYEQYF

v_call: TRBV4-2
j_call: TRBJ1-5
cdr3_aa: CASSPDQGNQPQHF

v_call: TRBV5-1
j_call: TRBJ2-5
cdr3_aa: CASSTSTGQETQYF

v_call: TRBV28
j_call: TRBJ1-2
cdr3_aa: CASSLSTGGYGYTF

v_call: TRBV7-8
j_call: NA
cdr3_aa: CASSLVQGSEQYF

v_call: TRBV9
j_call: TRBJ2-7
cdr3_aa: CASSRTDRVYEQYF

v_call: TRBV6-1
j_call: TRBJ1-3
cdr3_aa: CASSETRTAGNTIYF